This record concerns one T cell receptor (beta chain) sequence. The antigen remains undetermined. The data were obtained in a study of T cell responses to AZD1222 COVID-19 vaccine. Study-level information: Pooling was applied to second doses at about 4 or about 12 weeks.

CDR1 is GTSNPN and CDR2 is SVGIG in the germline V gene (reference sequence). This CDR3 is 14 amino acids long. Trimming removed 0 bases from V and 10 bases from J, with 18 bases in between. Points from the study as a whole: Repertoire collection took place solely once the T cell response had peaked. Regions 160-218 and 743-854 held dominance among vaccine-associated CD4 TCRs, which spanned spike.

Sequencing was performed with immunoSEQ multiplex PCR; in TCRdb, only in-frame clones are kept and a portion is missing. The sample lists 120,000 or so clones, 70% to 90% seen once, with about 1.6% in the top ten. The specimen comprised peripheral blood, sampled on day 0 of AZD1222 vaccination. This clonotype was obtained from an adult in good health. The J gene is TRBJ1-1, the V gene TRBV30; TRBD1 is a possible D gene (5 bases). This chain's CDR3 is CAWSVGRGAFGAFF. The CDR3 region has the DNA TGTGCCTGGAGTGTGGGGAGGGGAGCATTCGGAGCTTTCTTT.